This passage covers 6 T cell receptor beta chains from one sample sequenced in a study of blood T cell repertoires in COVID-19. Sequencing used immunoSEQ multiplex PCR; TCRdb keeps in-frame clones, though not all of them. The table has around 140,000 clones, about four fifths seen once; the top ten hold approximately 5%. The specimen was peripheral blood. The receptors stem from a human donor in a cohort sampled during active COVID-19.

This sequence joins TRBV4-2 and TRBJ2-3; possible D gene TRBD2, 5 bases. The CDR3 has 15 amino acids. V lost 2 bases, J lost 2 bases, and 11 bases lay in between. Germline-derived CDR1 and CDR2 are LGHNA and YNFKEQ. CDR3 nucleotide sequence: TGTGCCAGCAGCCAATCCAGCGGAGACACAGATACGCAGTATTTT. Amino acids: CASSQSSGDTDTQYF.

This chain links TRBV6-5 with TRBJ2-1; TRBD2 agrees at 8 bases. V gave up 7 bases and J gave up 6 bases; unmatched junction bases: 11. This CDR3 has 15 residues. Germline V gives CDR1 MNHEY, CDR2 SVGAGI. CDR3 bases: TGTGCCAGCATCCATCAACCGGGGGGGGTCAATGAGCAGTTCTTC. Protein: CASIHQPGGVNEQFF.

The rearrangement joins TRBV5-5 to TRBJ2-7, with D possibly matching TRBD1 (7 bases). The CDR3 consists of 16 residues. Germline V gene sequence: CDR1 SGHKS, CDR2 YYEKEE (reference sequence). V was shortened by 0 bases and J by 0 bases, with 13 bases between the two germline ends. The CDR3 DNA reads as TGTGCCAGCAGCTTGGCAGGGGGGCTCCTCTCCTACGAGCAGTACTTC. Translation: CASSLAGGLLSYEQYF.

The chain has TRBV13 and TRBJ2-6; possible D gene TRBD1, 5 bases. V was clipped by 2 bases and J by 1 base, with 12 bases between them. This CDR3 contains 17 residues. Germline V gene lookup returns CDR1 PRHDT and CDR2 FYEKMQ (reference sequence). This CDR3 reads CASSLSRVFSGANVLTF. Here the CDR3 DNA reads TGTGCCAGCAGCTTAAGCAGGGTTTTTTCTGGGGCCAACGTCCTGACTTTC.

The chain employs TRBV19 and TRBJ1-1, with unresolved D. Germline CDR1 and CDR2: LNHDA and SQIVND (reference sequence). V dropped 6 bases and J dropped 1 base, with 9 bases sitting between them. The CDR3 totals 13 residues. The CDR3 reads CASRLLENTEAFF. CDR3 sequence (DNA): TGTGCCAGTAGACTCTTAGAGAACACTGAAGCTTTCTTT.

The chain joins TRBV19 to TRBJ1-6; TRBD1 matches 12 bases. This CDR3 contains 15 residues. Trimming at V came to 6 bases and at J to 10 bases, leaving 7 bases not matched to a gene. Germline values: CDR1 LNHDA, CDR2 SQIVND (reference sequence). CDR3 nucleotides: TGTGCCAGTAGCCCTCGGGACAGGGGGCGATCACCCCTCCACTTT. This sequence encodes CASSPRDRGRSPLHF. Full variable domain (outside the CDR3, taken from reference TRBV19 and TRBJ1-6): DGGITQSPKYLFRKEGQNVTLSCEQNLNHDAMYWYRQDPGQGLRLIYYSQIVNDFQKGDIAEGYSVSREKKESFPLTVTSAQKNPTAFYLCASSPRDRGRSPLHFGNGTRLTVT.